This TCR beta chain comes out of a study of regulatory and conventional T cells in RAG deficiency. General study results and limits: In Omenn syndrome, Treg and Tconv repertoires overlapped >85%.

TCRdb keeps only in-frame clones here, not all; method: immunoSEQ multiplex PCR. The table lists tens of thousands of clones, more than 85% of them singletons. Blood CD4+ CD25-low CD127-high conventional T cells supplied the genomic DNA template. J lost 6 bases, V lost 3 bases, and 3 bases had no gene match. From germline, CDR1 is KGHSH and CDR2 LQKENI. The CDR3 totals 14 residues. A remark on this clone: Its target is unknown.

A further study also used this sample, focusing on regulatory T cells. That paper states: Primers: 52 TRBV forward and 13 TRBJ reverse.

This receptor was obtained from a human donor in good health. Specimen: CD4+ T cells sorted from blood. The gene calls are TRBV18 and TRBJ1-1; TRBD1 agrees at 11 bases. DNA for the CDR3: TGTGCCAGCTCACCGGGGACAGGGGGGCCTGAAGCTTTCTTT. It codes for CASSPGTGGPEAFF.